This TCR beta chain was recovered during a study of blood T cell repertoires in COVID-19. Overall study context: The United States, Italy and Spain provided the acute and convalescent COVID-19 samples. Sample material is recorded as cDNA or gDNA derived from T cells, B-cell-depleted T cells, or PBMCs.

As originally analysed: Researchers report that nucleated cell counts were estimated from reference gene primer amplification. Clones were sequenced by immunoSEQ multiplex PCR, and TCRdb holds only the in-frame ones, with some missing. The V and J calls and the clone size are those of that table, but D and trimming were determined from the DNA. The sample holds about 280,000 clones; approximately 83% are singletons and the top ten take roughly 9.4%. This CDR3 has 14 amino acids. In germline, CDR1 is SGHTA, CDR2 FQGNSA. The ends lost 6 bases at V and 0 bases at J; junction bases unmatched: 3. In this sample, this clone turned up a few times.

The clonotype originates from a woman aged 50 to 60 who had recovered from COVID-19. The V and J genes are TRBV7-2 and TRBJ2-7; TRBD2 agrees at 9 bases. Source material: peripheral blood. CDR3 amino acids: CASRPSGNSYEQYF. Here the CDR3 DNA reads TGTGCCAGCAGACCTAGCGGGAACTCCTACGAGCAGTACTTC. Variable domain in full (rest from reference TRBV7-2 and TRBJ2-7): GAGVSQSPSNKVTEKGKDVELRCDPISGHTALYWYRQSLGQGLEFLIYFQGNSAPDKSGLPSDRFSAERTGGSVSTLTIQRTQQEDSAVYLCASRPSGNSYEQYFGPGTRLTVT.